This T cell receptor beta chain appears in the sequencing data of a study of radiation and T cells in renal cell carcinoma. Germline-derived CDR1 and CDR2 are SQVTM and ANQGSEA. V lost 5 bases to trimming and J lost 7 bases; unmatched junction nucleotides: 9. The CDR3 contains 14 residues. The data were produced by immunoSEQ multiplex PCR, yet TCRdb's version contains in-frame clones alone and is incomplete. The sample lists about 59,000 clones, 65% to 85% occurring once. Time point specified: baseline pretreatment blood. Regarding treatment: 15 Gy SBRT to primary tumor, nephrectomy 4 weeks later. The origin of this receptor is a man aged 55 to 70 with renal cell carcinoma. This rearrangement joins TRBV29-1 to TRBJ1-5; 9 bases match TRBD1. Sample: blood, taken from a patient whose treatment included radiotherapy and nephrectomy. CDR3 sequence reads: CSVIPTGGSQPQHF. The CDR3 DNA reads as TGCAGCGTTATTCCGACAGGGGGGAGCCAGCCCCAGCATTTT.